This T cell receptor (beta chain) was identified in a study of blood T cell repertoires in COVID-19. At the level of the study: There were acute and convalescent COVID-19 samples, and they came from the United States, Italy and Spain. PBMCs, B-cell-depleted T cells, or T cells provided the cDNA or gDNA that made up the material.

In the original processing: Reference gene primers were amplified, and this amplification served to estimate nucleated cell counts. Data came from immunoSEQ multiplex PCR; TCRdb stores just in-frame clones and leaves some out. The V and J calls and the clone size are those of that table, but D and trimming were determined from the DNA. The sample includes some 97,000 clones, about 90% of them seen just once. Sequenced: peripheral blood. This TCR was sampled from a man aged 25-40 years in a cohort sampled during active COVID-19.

CDR3 residues: CASSLAPQGAGYEQYF. CDR3 sequence (DNA): TGCGCCAGCAGCTTGGCCCCACAGGGGGCTGGGTACGAGCAGTACTTC. This sequence joins TRBV5-1 and TRBJ2-7, with 9 bases identical to TRBD1. The CDR3 loop spans 16 amino acids. CDR1 and CDR2 (germline): SGHRS, YFSETQ. Unmatched junction bases numbered 8, after V lost 0 bases and J lost 4 bases.